Each of the 18 T cell receptor beta chains below was sequenced from the same sample in a study of OX40 agonist ivuxolimab in advanced cancers. Repertoires were generated with immunoSEQ multiplex PCR, while TCRdb's copy carries only in-frame clones and drops some. The sample records some 73,000 clones, approximately 90% being singletons. Sequencing was performed on CD4+ or CD8+ T cells sorted from blood, taken in a trial of the OX40 agonist ivuxolimab. The source of these receptors is an adult with an advanced solid tumor such as melanoma, head and neck, liver or kidney cancer.

The chain employs TRBV19 and TRBJ1-5; D call uncertain. Germline CDR1 and CDR2: LNHDA and SQIVND (reference sequence). CDR3 size: 15 residues. Trimming took 1 base from V and 0 from J, leaving 7 bases between them. In nucleotides, the CDR3 is TGTGCCAGTAGTATAGTCCCCCATAGCAATCAGCCCCAGCATTTT. Its translation: CASSIVPHSNQPQHF. Full variable domain (remainder filled in from reference TRBV19 and TRBJ1-5): DGGITQSPKYLFRKEGQNVTLSCEQNLNHDAMYWYRQDPGQGLRLIYYSQIVNDFQKGDIAEGYSVSREKKESFPLTVTSAQKNPTAFYLCASSIVPHSNQPQHFGDGTRLSIL.

CDR3 bases: TGTGCCAGCGTGGCGGCAGGACAGCGACTAGCGGCCTACAATGAGCAGTTCTTC. Its protein is CASVAAGQRLAAYNEQFF. The chain couples TRBV27 to TRBJ2-1; 9 bases agree with TRBD2. From germline, CDR1 is MNHEY and CDR2 SMNVEV (reference sequence). J lost 2 bases, V lost 8 bases, and 16 bases had no gene match. This CDR3 is 18 amino acids long.

The gene calls are TRBV4-1 and TRBJ2-3, with D unclear. Trimming cost V 1 base and J 2 bases, with 7 bases left between them. The germline V gene has CDR1 MGHRA and CDR2 YSYEKL. There are 14 residues in the CDR3. The CDR3 coding sequence is TGCGCCAGCAGCCAAGTAGAGACCACAGATACGCAGTATTTT. Translating it yields CASSQVETTDTQYF.

V is TRBV5-4 and J is TRBJ2-7; D call uncertain. The CDR3 contains 14 residues. Trimming took off 1 base at V and 2 bases at J, with 10 bases between the two ends. Germline V lookup: CDR1 SGHNT, CDR2 YYREEE (reference sequence). The CDR3 DNA is TGTGCCAGCAGCTTGCTGGGTCCTACCTACGAGCAGTACTTC. It encodes CASSLLGPTYEQYF.

The chain links TRBV11-2 to TRBJ2-6, with D maybe TRBD1 (6 bases). The CDR3 loop spans 16 amino acids. Germline loops: CDR1 SGHAT, CDR2 FQNNGV. Trimming removed 4 bases from V and 2 bases from J, with 12 bases in between. The CDR3 spells CASSSTTGTGANVLTF. In DNA, the CDR3 is TGTGCCAGCAGCTCAACCACAGGGACTGGGGCCAACGTCCTGACTTTC. The variable domain in full, with the rest retrieved from reference TRBV11-2 and TRBJ2-6, is EAGVAQSPRYKIIEKRQSVAFWCNPISGHATLYWYQQILGQGPKLLIQFQNNGVVDDSQLPKDRFSAERLKGVDSTLKIQPAKLEDSAVYLCASSSTTGTGANVLTFGAGSRLTVL.

The V gene is TRBV28, the J gene TRBJ2-3; TRBD1 might be the D (6 bases). The CDR3 spans 15 residues. V lost 7 bases to trimming and J lost 2 bases, with 16 bases between them. Per the germline V gene, CDR1 is MDHEN and CDR2 is SYDVKM. CDR3 sequence: CASTLPGHLTDTQYF. In DNA, the CDR3 is TGTGCCAGCACCCTACCGGGACACCTCACAGATACGCAGTATTTT.

This clone was recorded once. The chain combines TRBV2 with TRBJ2-7; D uncertain. Trimming took off 3 bases at V and 6 bases at J, with 15 bases between the two ends. In germline, CDR1 is SNHLY, CDR2 FYNNEI. This CDR3 contains 14 residues. The CDR3 reads CASSESRLGTEQYF. Here the CDR3 DNA reads TGTGCCAGCAGTGAGTCTAGACTCGGAACCGAGCAGTACTTC.

The chain links TRBV29-1 to TRBJ2-3; no clear D gene. This CDR3 region has 12 residues. CDR1 is SQVTM and CDR2 is ANQGSEA in the germline V gene. V was trimmed by 7 bases and J by 4 bases, leaving 12 bases between them. The CDR3 loop reads CSGAGWADTQYF. In nucleotides, the CDR3 is TGCAGCGGGGCTGGGTGGGCAGATACGCAGTATTTT.

This sequence joins TRBV9 and TRBJ2-7, with D unresolved. V lost 5 bases, J lost 2 bases, and 11 bases lay in between. This CDR3 has 13 residues. Germline CDR1 reads SGDLS; CDR2 reads YYNGEE. As DNA, the CDR3 is TGTGCCAGCAGTGTCCCCTGGGCCTACGAGCAGTACTTC. It codes for CASSVPWAYEQYF.

This chain links TRBV5-1 with TRBJ2-3, with D tentatively TRBD1 or TRBD2 (5 bases each). The CDR3 has 13 residues. Germline-derived CDR1 and CDR2 are SGHRS and YFSETQ. Between the trimmed V and J ends, which lost 3 bases and 3 bases, there was a span of 8 bases. The CDR3 here is CASSWDGTDTQYF. In DNA form, the CDR3 reads TGCGCCAGCAGCTGGGACGGAACAGATACGCAGTATTTT.

The chain couples TRBV13 to TRBJ2-7; tentatively, D is TRBD2 (7 bases). Trimming stripped 5 bases from V and 5 bases from J, with 16 bases between. CDR1 and CDR2 from the germline V gene are PRHDT and FYEKMQ (reference sequence). The CDR3 contains 14 residues. CDR3 DNA sequence: TGTGCCAGCAGCCGCACGGGGGGCGAGGACGAGCAGTACTTC. Translated, it gives CASSRTGGEDEQYF.

In DNA, the CDR3 is TGTGCCAGCAGTTGGACAGGGGTATCCTATGGCTACACCTTC. Translating it yields CASSWTGVSYGYTF. The chain is built from TRBV28 and TRBJ1-2, with 9 positions matching TRBD1. CDR1 is MDHEN, CDR2 SYDVKM, per germline. V shed 4 bases, J shed 4 bases, and the junction held 4 bases outside the gene matches. This CDR3 is built from 14 residues.

The rearrangement links TRBV13 to TRBJ2-7; TRBD2 matches at 7 bases. This CDR3 region has 13 residues. Germline V CDR1 and CDR2: PRHDT, FYEKMQ (reference sequence). V lost 3 bases to trimming and J lost 2 bases; unmatched junction nucleotides: 1. The CDR3 reads CASSLGRAYEQYF. For the CDR3, the DNA is TGTGCCAGCAGCTTGGGGAGGGCCTACGAGCAGTACTTC.

This clone has more than one count but fewer than ten. The CDR3 reads CASSLSSSFWVINEQFF. The CDR3 coding sequence is TGTGCCAGCAGCTTGTCTTCTTCTTTCTGGGTTATCAATGAGCAGTTCTTC. The V and J genes are TRBV5-6 and TRBJ2-1; D is unresolved. CDR3 length: 17 residues. Deletions cut 1 base from V and 6 bases from J, with 20 bases between. Germline loops: CDR1 SGHDT, CDR2 YYEEEE.

This chain links TRBV4-1 with TRBJ1-2; D uncertain. CDR3 size: 14 residues. CDR1 is MGHRA, CDR2 YSYEKL, per germline. The V end lost 1 base, the J end lost 4 bases, and 10 bases lay between the germline ends. CDR3 in amino acids: CASSQVAPLYGYTF. DNA for the CDR3: TGCGCCAGCAGCCAAGTGGCGCCTCTCTATGGCTACACCTTC.

The rearrangement uses TRBV19 and TRBJ2-7; D perhaps matches TRBD1 (6 bases). The CDR3 sequence is 13 residues long. V lost 4 bases to trimming and J lost 3 bases, with 10 bases between them. Per the germline V gene, CDR1 is LNHDA and CDR2 is SQIVND (reference sequence). The CDR3 DNA reads as TGTGCCAGTAGTAACAGGGCTGGCTACGAGCAGTACTTC. It encodes CASSNRAGYEQYF.

This clone was detected only once. The chain carries TRBV9 and TRBJ2-2; 10 nucleotides agree with TRBD2. Per the germline V gene, CDR1 is SGDLS and CDR2 is YYNGEE. The CDR3 extends over 16 amino acids. The ends lost 3 bases at V and 0 bases at J; junction bases unmatched: 2. The DNA of the CDR3 is TGTGCCAGCAGCGCGGGACTAGCGCCGAACACCGGGGAGCTGTTTTTT. It codes for CASSAGLAPNTGELFF.

This chain joins TRBV19 and TRBJ1-2; TRBD1 is a possible D gene (5 bases). CDR3 length equals 14 residues. Germline CDR1 reads LNHDA; CDR2 reads SQIVND (reference sequence). Trimming removed 6 bases at V and 4 bases at J, with 15 bases between. In DNA, the CDR3 is TGTGCCAGTAGACCCCATCGGGGGATCTATGGCTACACCTTC. It specifies CASRPHRGIYGYTF.